These 27 T cell receptor beta chains originate from one sample sequenced in a study of blood T cell repertoires in COVID-19. Sequencing used immunoSEQ multiplex PCR; TCRdb keeps in-frame clones, though not all of them. This table has about 250,000 clones, around 87% appearing once. Sample: PBMCs or T cells enriched from blood (not recorded which). Receptors originate from a woman under 30 who had recovered from COVID-19.

The chain has TRBV9 and TRBJ1-5; no clear D gene. The CDR3 has 14 amino acids. Germline values: CDR1 SGDLS, CDR2 YYNGEE. Trimming took 4 bases from V and 0 from J, leaving 8 bases between them. The CDR3 loop reads CASSPGLSNQPQHF. The CDR3 nucleotides are TGTGCCAGCAGCCCGGGTCTTAGCAATCAGCCCCAGCATTTT.

V gene TRBV6-5 combines with J gene TRBJ2-5; weak D call: TRBD2 (5 bases). V was clipped by 3 bases and J by 1 base, with 9 bases between them. CDR3 length: 14 amino acids. CDR1 and CDR2 from the germline V gene are MNHEY and SVGAGI. CDR3 region: CASSYRTSQETQYF. The DNA for the CDR3 is TGTGCCAGCAGTTATCGTACTAGCCAAGAGACCCAGTACTTC.

The V and J genes are TRBV5-1 and TRBJ1-2; D is perhaps TRBD1 (5 bases). V gave up 0 bases and J gave up 4 bases, with 13 bases separating them. The germline V gene encodes CDR1 SGHRS and CDR2 YFSETQ. CDR3 length: 15 residues. The CDR3 sequence: CASSLVTGDAYGYTF. CDR3 DNA sequence: TGCGCCAGCAGCTTGGTTACAGGTGACGCCTATGGCTACACCTTC.

J is TRBJ2-3 and V is TRBV9, with 13 bases identical to TRBD2. V was clipped by 0 bases and J by 0 bases; unmatched bases: 7. The CDR3 extends over 19 amino acids. The germline CDR1 and CDR2 sequences are SGDLS and YYNGEE. The CDR3 DNA reads TGTGCCAGCAGCGTAGCTGGACTAGCGGGGGAGAGTAGCACAGATACGCAGTATTTT. It specifies CASSVAGLAGESSTDTQYF.

The chain recombines TRBV30 with TRBJ2-1, with 7 bases that match TRBD1. The CDR3 has 14 residues. The trim removed 2 bases at V and 8 bases at J, leaving 9 bases unmatched. Germline V lookup: CDR1 GTSNPN, CDR2 SVGIG (reference sequence). CDR3 region: CAWSKGRGIYEQFF. CDR3 DNA sequence: TGTGCCTGGAGTAAGGGCAGGGGGATTTATGAGCAGTTCTTC.

The rearrangement uses TRBV5-6 and TRBJ2-3; 10 bases fit TRBD2. The junction had 5 bases not matched to a gene; V was cut back by 2 bases and J by 2 bases. CDR1 is SGHDT and CDR2 is YYEEEE in the germline V gene. The CDR3 length is 16 residues. The CDR3 sequence is CASSFVSGGITDTQYF. Written as DNA, the CDR3 is TGTGCCAGCAGCTTCGTTAGCGGGGGGATCACAGATACGCAGTATTTT.

The chain employs TRBV9 and TRBJ1-1; 9 bases map to TRBD1. In germline, CDR1 is SGDLS, CDR2 YYNGEE. The CDR3 extends over 14 amino acids. V shed 2 bases and J 7 bases; nucleotides not matched to a gene: 6. The CDR3: CASSVGQGPFEAFF. The CDR3 DNA is TGTGCCAGCAGCGTGGGACAGGGACCCTTTGAAGCTTTCTTT.

The V and J genes are TRBV27 and TRBJ2-3, with 10 bases fitting TRBD2. Losses at the gene ends were 2 bases for V and 9 bases for J; bases not matched to a gene: 14. Germline lookup yields CDR1 MNHEY and CDR2 SMNVEV (reference sequence). The CDR3 is 17 residues long. The CDR3 sequence: CASSLVWPSGRVGTQYF. CDR3 in DNA: TGTGCCAGCAGTTTAGTATGGCCTAGCGGGAGAGTTGGAACGCAGTATTTT.

The V call is TRBV29-1, the J call TRBJ1-5; 11 bases match TRBD1. Germline V CDR1 and CDR2: SQVTM, ANQGSEA. Trimming cost V 4 bases and J 4 bases; bases outside gene matches: 0. This CDR3 has 13 residues. The CDR3 loop reads CSVGDRGNQPQHF. DNA of the CDR3: TGCAGCGTTGGGGACAGGGGGAATCAGCCCCAGCATTTT.

Concerning this clone itself: The same CDR3 can be traced to other DNA sequences in this sample. V is TRBV7-9 and J is TRBJ2-7, with TRBD1 matching 7 bases. The germline V gene has CDR1 SEHNR and CDR2 FQNEAQ (reference sequence). V was pared by 1 base and J by 2 bases, with 2 bases of the junction left unmatched. CDR3 length: 14 amino acids. The CDR3 DNA is TGTGCCAGCAGCTTAGGGACAGGTACCTACGAGCAGTACTTC. Protein sequence: CASSLGTGTYEQYF.

The V gene is TRBV7-2, the J gene TRBJ1-1; 8 bases are a match to TRBD1. Unmatched junction bases numbered 6, after V lost 1 base and J lost 5 bases. This CDR3 contains 15 residues. Germline V gene data show CDR1 as SGHTA and CDR2 as FQGNSA. In DNA, the CDR3 is TGTGCCAGCAGCTTAGTCCCCAGGGGGCAAACTGAAGCTTTCTTT. As protein: CASSLVPRGQTEAFF.

The chain is built from TRBV11-1 and TRBJ1-5; possibly TRBD1 for D (6 bases). CDR1 is SGHAT, CDR2 FQDESV, per germline (reference sequence). CDR3 length: 15 residues. With 4 bases removed from V and 2 bases from J, the gap between germline ends came to 12 bases. CDR3 amino acids: CASSSGGGGNQPQHF. The DNA for the CDR3 is TGTGCCAGCAGCTCGGGAGGGGGGGGCAATCAGCCCCAGCATTTT.

This clone was counted once. V usage is TRBV10-3 and J usage is TRBJ2-3; 9 bases fit TRBD2. This CDR3 comprises 16 residues. Germline V CDR1 and CDR2: ENHRY, SYGVKD. Unmatched junction bases numbered 7, after V lost 4 bases and J lost 2 bases. CDR3 amino acids: CAISGASGVITDTQYF. For the CDR3, the DNA is TGTGCCATCAGTGGTGCTAGCGGGGTGATCACAGATACGCAGTATTTT.

The chain employs TRBV12-3 or TRBV12-4 and TRBJ2-1; maybe TRBD2 (6 bases). The CDR3 runs to 11 residues. V was cut by 3 bases and J by 10 bases, with 7 bases left in between. The CDR3 bases are TGTGCCAGCAGTTTCCGGGGGGAGCAGTTCTTC. This codes for CASSFRGEQFF.

V is TRBV4-1 and J is TRBJ2-1, with D unclear. The CDR3 spans 16 residues. Germline loops: CDR1 MGHRA, CDR2 YSYEKL. With 1 base removed from V and 0 bases from J, the gap between germline ends came to 10 bases. The CDR3 loop is CASSQVTRSSYNEQFF. The CDR3 DNA sequence: TGCGCCAGCAGCCAAGTCACTCGTAGCTCCTACAATGAGCAGTTCTTC.

This chain joins TRBV6-5 and TRBJ1-2; TRBD1 agrees at 7 bases. The V gene's germline CDR1 is MNHEY and CDR2 SVGAGI. Trimming at V came to 7 bases and at J to 4 bases, leaving 12 bases not matched to a gene. This CDR3 contains 15 residues. CDR3 sequence reads: CASTEGGGLVYGYTF. The CDR3 DNA reads TGTGCCAGCACCGAAGGAGGGGGCTTGGTCTATGGCTACACCTTC.

The chain links TRBV4-1 to TRBJ2-5; the match to TRBD2 covers 7 bases. Germline V CDR1 and CDR2: MGHRA, YSYEKL. The CDR3 is made up of 15 amino acids. The J segment lost 4 bases and the V segment lost 7 bases, leaving 12 bases of the junction unmatched. DNA for the CDR3: TGCGCCAGCACCCGCTATGGTGGGGGGGGAGAGACCCAGTACTTC. The encoded protein is CASTRYGGGGETQYF.

Concerning this clone: Other DNA sequences in the same sample also yield this CDR3. The V gene is TRBV7-9, the J gene TRBJ1-1; the match to TRBD1 covers 7 bases. CDR1 and CDR2 from the germline V gene are SEHNR and FQNEAQ (reference sequence). The V gene end was trimmed by 5 bases and the J gene end by 6 bases; junction bases not matched to a gene: 6. The CDR3 covers 13 residues. The CDR3 DNA reads TGTGCCAGCAGCCCAAGAGGGGGCCCTGAAGCTTTCTTT. This translates into CASSPRGGPEAFF.

The chain is built from TRBV2 and TRBJ2-7; 7 nucleotides agree with TRBD1. V shed 7 bases, J shed 3 bases, and the junction held 6 bases outside the gene matches. CDR3 length equals 13 residues. CDR1 and CDR2 from the germline V gene are SNHLY and FYNNEI. This CDR3 reads CASMGQTGYEQYF. In nucleotides, the CDR3 is TGTGCCAGCATGGGACAGACTGGCTACGAGCAGTACTTC.

The chain carries TRBV10-1 and TRBJ2-5; D is unresolved. Trimming removed 4 bases from V and 5 bases from J, with 11 bases in between. CDR3 length: 13 amino acids. From germline, CDR1 is WNHNN and CDR2 SYGVQD (reference sequence). In DNA form, the CDR3 reads TGCGCCAGCAGTGCCATCGAAGAGGAGACCCAGTACTTC. Translating gives CASSAIEEETQYF.

The chain uses TRBV27 and TRBJ1-1; D is undetermined. V lost 3 bases and J lost 2, with 10 bases in between. This CDR3 has 14 residues. Germline CDR1 is MNHEY and CDR2 is SMNVEV (reference sequence). The CDR3 region is CASSFTVTNTEAFF. The DNA of the CDR3 is TGTGCCAGCAGTTTCACAGTTACTAACACTGAAGCTTTCTTT.

V gene TRBV6-5 combines with J gene TRBJ1-5, with 9 bases that match TRBD1. V was clipped by 0 bases and J by 7 bases; unmatched bases: 1. CDR3 length: 14 residues. From germline, CDR1 is MNHEY and CDR2 SVGAGI. The CDR3 loop is CASSYSDRGQPQHF. The DNA of the CDR3 is TGTGCCAGCAGTTACTCGGACAGGGGACAGCCCCAGCATTTT.

This clone was picked up one time. The gene calls are TRBV20-1 and TRBJ2-1; D ambiguous. Deletions cut 5 bases from V and 7 bases from J, with 9 bases between. Germline CDR1 DFQATT, CDR2 SNEGSKA (reference sequence). The CDR3 loop spans 11 amino acids. The CDR3: CSARVFNEQFF. CDR3 nucleotide sequence: TGCAGTGCTCGAGTATTTAATGAGCAGTTCTTC.

The chain couples TRBV12-3 or TRBV12-4 to TRBJ1-2; 7 nucleotides line up with TRBD1. The CDR3 runs 13 residues. The ends lost 5 bases at V and 6 bases at J; junction bases unmatched: 6. This CDR3 reads CASSQTGTDGYTF. As DNA, the CDR3 is TGTGCCAGCAGTCAAACCGGGACAGATGGCTACACCTTC.

This chain links TRBV27 with TRBJ1-2; D possibly corresponds to TRBD1 (6 bases). The CDR3 length is 14 residues. Trimming removed 10 bases at V and 1 base at J, with 16 bases between. The V gene's germline CDR1 is MNHEY and CDR2 SMNVEV (reference sequence). CDR3 DNA sequence: TGTGCCACTCGAAAGCCGGACAGTAACTATGGCTACACCTTC. Its translation is CATRKPDSNYGYTF.

J is TRBJ1-6 and V is TRBV4-2; D gene uncertain. V shed 1 base and J shed 0 bases, with 10 bases lying between them. Germline values: CDR1 LGHNA, CDR2 YNFKEQ. This CDR3 contains 17 residues. The CDR3 reads CASSQVSISSYNSPLHF. DNA for the CDR3: TGTGCCAGCAGCCAAGTCTCGATCAGCTCCTATAATTCACCCCTCCACTTT.

The genes are TRBV6-6 and TRBJ1-6; possible D gene TRBD1, 6 bases. Trimming pared 5 bases from V and 0 bases from J, leaving 20 bases between. CDR3 size: 19 residues. From germline, CDR1 is MNHNY and CDR2 SVGAGI (reference sequence). CDR3 sequence reads: CASSRGLEGVLSYNSPLHF. The CDR3 bases are TGTGCCAGCAGTCGGGGGCTGGAGGGTGTCCTCTCCTATAATTCACCCCTCCACTTT.